The 31 T cell receptor beta chains below all came from one sample that was sequenced in a study of blood T cell repertoires in COVID-19. The repertoire was sequenced with immunoSEQ multiplex PCR; TCRdb's copy has only in-frame clones and lacks some. The sample lists some 70,000 clones, 86% occurring once. The specimen was peripheral blood. These receptors were collected from a man in his forties with COVID-19, enrolled during active disease.

The rearrangement uses TRBV7-2 and TRBJ2-3; 11 bases match TRBD1. The CDR3 loop spans 16 amino acids. The germline V gene encodes CDR1 SGHTA and CDR2 FQGNSA. Trimming cost V 1 base and J 7 bases; bases outside gene matches: 7. CDR3: CASSLEGQGDSYTQYF. CDR3 in DNA: TGTGCCAGCAGCTTAGAGGGACAGGGGGATTCATATACGCAGTATTTT.

The chain couples TRBV5-1 to TRBJ1-1; TRBD1 matches at 9 bases. V dropped 4 bases and J dropped 1; count of bases not matched to a gene: 5. This CDR3 is built from 15 residues. Per the germline V gene, CDR1 is SGHRS and CDR2 is YFSETQ. The CDR3 loop is CASSDPQGANTEAFF. CDR3 nucleotide sequence: TGCGCCAGCAGCGACCCACAGGGGGCGAACACTGAAGCTTTCTTT.

This chain connects TRBV24-1 to TRBJ2-3, with TRBD2 matching over 10 bases. Germline trimming cut 6 bases from V and 2 bases from J; bases unmatched to any gene: 19. Looked up from germline, CDR1 is KGHDR and CDR2 is SFDVKD. The CDR3 runs 20 residues. CDR3 sequence: CATSSPVPTVLAGDTDTQYF. CDR3 in DNA: TGTGCCACCAGTTCCCCGGTCCCCACCGTCCTAGCGGGGGACACAGATACGCAGTATTTT.

The chain is built from TRBV19 and TRBJ2-3; 10 bases map to TRBD1. CDR1 is LNHDA, CDR2 SQIVND, per germline (reference sequence). V was pared by 4 bases and J by 12 bases, with 10 bases of the junction left unmatched. This CDR3 has 14 amino acids. CDR3 coding DNA: TGTGCCAGTAGTAACTCGGGGACAGGGGCCATCCAGTATTTT. Translating it yields CASSNSGTGAIQYF.

The chain joins TRBV13 to TRBJ2-3; D perhaps matches TRBD1 (6 bases). V dropped 5 bases and J dropped 1 base, with 19 bases sitting between them. The CDR3 has 17 residues. CDR1 and CDR2 (germline): PRHDT, FYEKMQ (reference sequence). The CDR3 DNA reads as TGTGCCAGCAGCCCCGGCCGGGCAGGGGCACGCACAGATACGCAGTATTTT. It translates to CASSPGRAGARTDTQYF.

This sequence joins TRBV29-1 and TRBJ2-5; 9 bases fit TRBD2. Germline V lookup: CDR1 SQVTM, CDR2 ANQGSEA. V dropped 7 bases and J dropped 4; count of bases not matched to a gene: 7. The CDR3 is 13 amino acids. The CDR3 loop reads CSAFILAGETQYF. The CDR3 DNA is TGCAGCGCTTTCATACTAGCGGGAGAGACCCAGTACTTC.

The chain's CDR3 is CASSQRQGTGNTIYF. In DNA, the CDR3 is TGCGCCAGCAGCCAACGACAGGGGACAGGAAACACCATATATTTT. V is TRBV4-1 and J is TRBJ1-3; 8 nucleotides align to TRBD1. Germline V CDR1 and CDR2: MGHRA, YSYEKL. The CDR3 is made up of 15 amino acids. With V trimmed by 2 bases and J by 4 bases, 4 bases remained unmatched.

The J gene is TRBJ1-6, the V gene TRBV28; possibly TRBD1 for D (6 bases). The ends were cut back, 3 bases at V and 13 bases at J, with 16 bases in the middle. The germline gives CDR1 MDHEN, CDR2 SYDVKM. This CDR3 spans 14 amino acids. CDR3 sequence reads: CASSFGGASVPLHF. The CDR3 nucleotides read TGTGCCAGCAGTTTTGGGGGGGCGAGTGTCCCCCTCCACTTT.

The sample holds one count of this clone. The chain employs TRBV5-1 and TRBJ2-7, with D tentatively TRBD1 (6 bases). With 4 bases removed from V and 4 bases from J, the gap between germline ends came to 9 bases. The germline gives CDR1 SGHRS, CDR2 YFSETQ. The CDR3 runs 12 residues. The CDR3 sequence: CASSPGQYEQYF. The DNA for the CDR3 is TGCGCCAGCAGCCCCGGACAGTACGAGCAGTACTTC.

The V call is TRBV12-5, the J call TRBJ2-7, with 7 bases that match TRBD1. Trimming took 2 bases from V and 2 from J; bases not matched to a gene: 6. Germline V gene sequence: CDR1 LGHNT, CDR2 FRNRAP. CDR3 length: 15 amino acids. CDR3 sequence reads: CASGLPRGQAYEQYF. The CDR3 DNA follows: TGTGCTAGTGGTTTGCCACGTGGACAGGCCTACGAGCAGTACTTC.

The gene calls are TRBV20-1 and TRBJ1-6; TRBD1 might be the D (5 bases). Germline V gene lookup returns CDR1 DFQATT and CDR2 SNEGSKA (reference sequence). This CDR3 is built from 14 residues. Trimming shortened V by 3 bases and J by 3 bases, and 9 bases separated the two germline ends. The CDR3, as DNA: TGCAGTGCTAGTCCCACAGGCTATAATTCACCCCTCCACTTT. This encodes CSASPTGYNSPLHF.

A note on this clone: The junction shows a germline mismatch at one end, possibly a read error. The rearrangement uses TRBV7-3 and TRBJ2-2, with D uncertain. Germline V CDR1 and CDR2: SGHTA, FQGTGA. The length of the CDR3 is 14 residues. CDR3 bases: TGTGCCAGCAGCGTAACCCGAGACACCGGGGAGCTGTTTTTT. Encoded protein: CASSVTRDTGELFF.

V usage is TRBV10-3 and J usage is TRBJ1-1, with 10 positions matching TRBD1. V shed 6 bases, J shed 4 bases, and the junction held 5 bases outside the gene matches. Germline loops: CDR1 ENHRY, CDR2 SYGVKD. The CDR3 contains 14 residues. CDR3 DNA: TGTGCCATCAGCCAGGGACAGGGGAGCACTGAAGCTTTCTTT. Its translation: CAISQGQGSTEAFF.

The V and J genes are TRBV27 and TRBJ1-2; unclear D gene. V gave up 3 bases and J gave up 7 bases, with 15 bases separating them. CDR1 MNHEY and CDR2 SMNVEV come from the germline V gene (reference sequence). This CDR3 is built from 14 residues. CDR3 sequence (DNA): TGTGCCAGCAGTTTCGGAGGGAATCCCCTTGGCTACACCTTC. Translating gives CASSFGGNPLGYTF.

The gene calls are TRBV28 and TRBJ1-4; the D is unclear. This CDR3 region has 15 residues. The V gene lost 6 bases and the J gene lost 0 bases, with 11 bases spanning the gap. The germline V gene has CDR1 MDHEN and CDR2 SYDVKM. The CDR3: CASRGADATNEKLFF. As DNA, the CDR3 is TGTGCCAGCAGGGGTGCGGATGCAACTAATGAAAAACTGTTTTTT.

The J gene is TRBJ2-3, the V gene TRBV7-9; 12 nucleotides align to TRBD2. CDR1 is SEHNR, CDR2 FQNEAQ, per germline (reference sequence). The V gene end was trimmed by 3 bases and the J gene end by 6 bases; junction bases not matched to a gene: 7. This CDR3 is 16 amino acids long. CDR3 residues: CASSLYTSGGRDTQYF. The CDR3 nucleotides read TGTGCCAGCAGCTTGTACACTAGCGGGGGGCGGGATACGCAGTATTTT. The entire variable domain, with the rest obtained from reference TRBV7-9 and TRBJ2-3, is as follows: DTGVSQNPRHKITKRGQNVTFRCDPISEHNRLYWYRQTLGQGPEFLTYFQNEAQLEKSRLLSDRFSAERPKGSFSTLEIQRTEQGDSAMYLCASSLYTSGGRDTQYFGPGTRLTVL.

The CDR3 loop reads CASSLTSGRATDTQYF. DNA of the CDR3: TGTGCCAGCAGCCTGACAAGCGGGAGAGCCACAGATACGCAGTATTTT. The chain uses TRBV7-9 and TRBJ2-3; 8 nucleotides align to TRBD2. V trimming: 5 bases; J trimming: 2 bases; junction bases outside the gene matches: 9. CDR1 is SEHNR and CDR2 is FQNEAQ in the germline V gene (reference sequence). The CDR3 spans 16 residues. Based on the CDR3 plus reference TRBV7-9 and TRBJ2-3, the full variable domain is DTGVSQNPRHKITKRGQNVTFRCDPISEHNRLYWYRQTLGQGPEFLTYFQNEAQLEKSRLLSDRFSAERPKGSFSTLEIQRTEQGDSAMYLCASSLTSGRATDTQYFGPGTRLTVL.

The chain employs TRBV3-1 (or the pseudogene TRBV3-2) and TRBJ2-3; TRBD2 matches 8 bases. V lost 3 bases, J lost 1 base, and 0 bases stayed unmatched. The CDR3 has 14 residues. Germline V lookup: CDR1 LGHDT, CDR2 YNNKEL (reference sequence). For the CDR3, the DNA is TGTGCCAGCAGCCAGCGGGGGGGCACAGATACGCAGTATTTT. Protein product: CASSQRGGTDTQYF.

The chain recombines TRBV2 with TRBJ2-3, with 7 bases lining up with TRBD2. Trimming cost V 7 bases and J 6 bases; bases outside gene matches: 16. Germline V lookup: CDR1 SNHLY, CDR2 FYNNEI. This CDR3 region has 16 residues. The CDR3 protein is CASNPGRGRGEDTQYF. The DNA of the CDR3 is TGTGCCAGCAACCCAGGGCGGGGGAGGGGAGAGGATACGCAGTATTTT.

The CDR3 bases are TGTGCCAGCAGGCCTGAGGTTAATCAGCCCCAGCATTTT. It yields the protein CASRPEVNQPQHF. The chain employs TRBV6-5 and TRBJ1-5, with D unresolved. This CDR3 is built from 13 residues. Germline values: CDR1 MNHEY, CDR2 SVGAGI. Trimming shortened V by 6 bases and J by 4 bases, and 10 bases separated the two germline ends.

The chain combines TRBV4-1 with TRBJ2-7; 7 bases map to TRBD1. V lost 1 base to trimming and J lost 6 bases; unmatched junction nucleotides: 9. The CDR3 length is 15 residues. Germline assignment: CDR1 MGHRA and CDR2 YSYEKL. The CDR3 DNA sequence: TGCGCCAGCAGCCAAGGACAAACCACAGGGGTCGAGCAGTACTTC. Translation gives CASSQGQTTGVEQYF.

The V gene is TRBV6-5, the J gene TRBJ1-1, with TRBD1 matching 9 bases. The V and J ends lost 5 bases and 7 bases, in that order; junction bases with no gene match: 5. The CDR3 is 13 residues long. CDR1 and CDR2 from the germline V gene are MNHEY and SVGAGI. DNA for the CDR3: TGTGCCAGCAGTCGACAGGGGGGTCGTGAAGCTTTCTTT. Protein: CASSRQGGREAFF.

The V call is TRBV30, the J call TRBJ1-2, with 7 bases identical to TRBD1. The CDR3 is 12 amino acids. The germline CDR1 and CDR2 sequences are GTSNPN and SVGIG (reference sequence). V lost 2 bases to trimming and J lost 7 bases; unmatched junction nucleotides: 4. The CDR3 loop is CAWSTGDVGYTF. In DNA form, the CDR3 reads TGTGCCTGGAGTACAGGGGACGTTGGCTACACCTTC.

The sample holds one count of this clone. The gene calls are TRBV30 and TRBJ1-1, with TRBD1 identical over 10 bases. This CDR3 comprises 13 residues. Germline assignment: CDR1 GTSNPN and CDR2 SVGIG (reference sequence). V lost 7 bases to trimming and J lost 5 bases; unmatched junction nucleotides: 7. In DNA, the CDR3 is TGTGCCTCGGGGGGGGACAGGGGTACTGAAGCTTTCTTT. Protein: CASGGDRGTEAFF.

The CDR3 loop reads CASSLTSGTGDAYEQYF. The CDR3 DNA is TGTGCCAGCAGTCTAACGAGTGGGACAGGGGACGCCTACGAGCAGTACTTC. The J gene is TRBJ2-7, the V gene TRBV6-6; 10 bases map to TRBD1. The CDR3 contains 17 residues. V shed 5 bases, J shed 2 bases, and the junction held 12 bases outside the gene matches. Germline V CDR1 and CDR2: MNHNY, SVGAGI (reference sequence).

V is TRBV19 and J is TRBJ1-5, with no clear D. V lost 6 bases and J 6 bases, leaving 18 bases between the germline ends. Per germline, CDR1 LNHDA and CDR2 SQIVND (reference sequence). This CDR3 has 15 residues. The CDR3 DNA is TGTGCCAGTAGATCTCAGGCCAGTGTGCGTCAGCCCCAGCATTTT. Translating it yields CASRSQASVRQPQHF.

V usage is TRBV9 and J usage is TRBJ1-4; D perhaps matches TRBD1 (5 bases). CDR3 length: 15 residues. V dropped 4 bases and J dropped 7 bases, with 17 bases sitting between them. Germline V lookup: CDR1 SGDLS, CDR2 YYNGEE. Here the CDR3 DNA reads TGTGCCAGCAGCCCGGATACGGGGAGGGGTGAAAAACTGTTTTTT. It encodes CASSPDTGRGEKLFF.

This clone was detected once. V and J are TRBV9 and TRBJ2-1; D is ambiguous. V gave up 0 bases and J gave up 6 bases, with 7 bases separating them. Germline V CDR1 and CDR2: SGDLS, YYNGEE. This CDR3 contains 13 residues. CDR3 sequence reads: CASSVGASNEQFF. The CDR3 region has the DNA TGTGCCAGCAGCGTAGGGGCCTCCAATGAGCAGTTCTTC.

V gene TRBV9 combines with J gene TRBJ1-5; a weak D match, TRBD1 (5 bases). Trimming cost V 0 bases and J 4 bases, with 14 bases left between them. Germline V gene data show CDR1 as SGDLS and CDR2 as YYNGEE. The CDR3 spans 16 residues. The CDR3 is CASSVGGEGGNQPQHF. In DNA, the CDR3 is TGTGCCAGCAGCGTAGGAGGGGAGGGAGGAAATCAGCCCCAGCATTTT.

The chain links TRBV5-1 to TRBJ1-1; 10 positions agree with TRBD1. Looked up from germline, CDR1 is SGHRS and CDR2 is YFSETQ. The V and J ends lost 3 bases and 7 bases, in that order; junction bases with no gene match: 9. CDR3 length equals 15 residues. The CDR3, as DNA: TGCGCCAGCAGCTCATACTGGACAGGGGGTAATGAAGCTTTCTTT. It encodes CASSSYWTGGNEAFF.

CDR3 nucleotides: TGTGCCAGTAGTATAGAGGCGTCGGTGGACAGGGGGCAAAATCAGCCCCAGCATTTT. Translation: CASSIEASVDRGQNQPQHF. This sequence joins TRBV19 and TRBJ1-5, with 11 bases fitting TRBD1. Per germline, CDR1 LNHDA and CDR2 SQIVND (reference sequence). The CDR3 has 19 amino acids. Trimming took 0 bases from V and 4 from J; bases not matched to a gene: 11.